This T cell receptor beta chain was found in a study of cytomegalovirus exposure and HLA in healthy donors. Study-wide context: There were fewer than 130 million unique TCR beta sequences, drawn from around 180 million T cells, in an earlier analysis.

About this clone itself: Antigen specificity is unknown.

The length of the CDR3 is 15 residues. In germline, CDR1 is GTSNPN, CDR2 SVGIG (reference sequence). V lost 4 bases and J 7 bases, leaving 22 bases between the germline ends. Findings and caveats of the study: A later analysis reportedly identified an Asian-associated ancestry cluster as carrying fewer N-insertions than the roughly 670-donor mean.

Amplification used 60 Vbeta primers and 13 Jbeta primers. This table comes from immunoSEQ multiplex PCR, and its TCRdb copy is limited to in-frame clones, with some not included. The table has some 190,000 clones, just under 80% seen once. The chain joins TRBV30 to TRBJ1-2; no definite D call. The TCR was taken from a woman younger than 45 in good health and CMV-seronegative. The sequencing input was PBMCs. The CDR3 bases are TGTGCCTGGAATACAGTCACTCCGTACGTGGGTGGCTACACCTTC. Translation: CAWNTVTPYVGGYTF.